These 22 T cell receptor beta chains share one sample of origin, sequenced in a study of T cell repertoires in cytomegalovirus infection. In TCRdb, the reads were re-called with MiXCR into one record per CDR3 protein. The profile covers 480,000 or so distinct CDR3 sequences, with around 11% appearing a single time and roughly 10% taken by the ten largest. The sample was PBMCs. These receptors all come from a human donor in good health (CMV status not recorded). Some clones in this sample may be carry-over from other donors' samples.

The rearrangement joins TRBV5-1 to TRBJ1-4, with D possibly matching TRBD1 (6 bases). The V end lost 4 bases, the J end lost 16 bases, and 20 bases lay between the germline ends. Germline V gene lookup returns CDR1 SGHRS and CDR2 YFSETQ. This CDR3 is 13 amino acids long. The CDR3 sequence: CASSRDIGSKRFF. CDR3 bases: TGCGCCAGCAGCAGGGACATCGGTAGTAAGCGGTTTTTT.

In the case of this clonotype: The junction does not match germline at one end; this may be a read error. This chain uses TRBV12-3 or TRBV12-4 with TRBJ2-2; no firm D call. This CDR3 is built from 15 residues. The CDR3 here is CASSFDTTNTGELFF. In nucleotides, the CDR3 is TGTGCTAGCAGTTTTGACACGACGAACACCGGGGAGCTGTTTTTT.

CDR3 in DNA: TGTGCCAGCAGCACGGGGGGGCCTCTGGGCGAGCAGTACTTC. Its protein is CASSTGGPLGEQYF. The chain recombines TRBV6-5 with TRBJ2-7, with 8 bases fitting TRBD2. Germline trimming cut 6 bases from V and 6 bases from J; bases unmatched to any gene: 10. Germline CDR1 MNHEY, CDR2 SVGAGI. The CDR3 runs to 14 residues.

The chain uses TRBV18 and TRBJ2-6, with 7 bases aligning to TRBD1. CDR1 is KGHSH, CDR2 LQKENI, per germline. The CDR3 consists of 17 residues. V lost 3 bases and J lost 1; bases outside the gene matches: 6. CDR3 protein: CASSPDRVGSGANVLTF. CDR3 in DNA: TGTGCCAGCTCACCCGACAGGGTTGGGTCTGGGGCCAACGTCCTGACTTTC.

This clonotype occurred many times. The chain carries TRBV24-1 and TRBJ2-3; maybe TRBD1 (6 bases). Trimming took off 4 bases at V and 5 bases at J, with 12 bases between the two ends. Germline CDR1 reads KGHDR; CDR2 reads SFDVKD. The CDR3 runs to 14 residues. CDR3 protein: CATSDAIGGDTQYF. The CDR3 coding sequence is TGTGCCACCAGTGACGCGATAGGGGGAGATACGCAGTATTTT.

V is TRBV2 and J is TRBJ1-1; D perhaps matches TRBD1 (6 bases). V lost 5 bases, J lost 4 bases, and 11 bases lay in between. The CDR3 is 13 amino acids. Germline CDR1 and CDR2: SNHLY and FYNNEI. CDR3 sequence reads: CASSPDRATEAFF. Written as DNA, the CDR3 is TGTGCCAGCAGTCCGGACAGAGCCACTGAAGCTTTCTTT.

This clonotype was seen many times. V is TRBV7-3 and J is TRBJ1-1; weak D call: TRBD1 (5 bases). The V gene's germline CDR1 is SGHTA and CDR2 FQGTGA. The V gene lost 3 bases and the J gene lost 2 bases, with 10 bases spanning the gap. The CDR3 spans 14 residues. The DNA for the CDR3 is TGTGCCAGCAGCTTTGAGGGGCGAAACACTGAAGCTTTCTTT. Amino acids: CASSFEGRNTEAFF.

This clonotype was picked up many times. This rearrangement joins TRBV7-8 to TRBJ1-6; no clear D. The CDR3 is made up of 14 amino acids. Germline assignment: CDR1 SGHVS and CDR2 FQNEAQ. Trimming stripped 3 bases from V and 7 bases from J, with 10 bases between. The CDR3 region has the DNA TGTGCCAGCAGCTTTTCGCAGGAAAATTCACCCCTCCACTTT. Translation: CASSFSQENSPLHF.

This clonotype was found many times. The CDR3: CASSNGQGLAKNIQYF. The CDR3 DNA reads as TGTGCCAGCAGCAACGGACAGGGGTTAGCCAAAAACATTCAGTACTTC. This chain uses TRBV11-2 with TRBJ2-4, with 9 bases identical to TRBD1. This CDR3 has 16 residues. V dropped 5 bases and J dropped 0; count of bases not matched to a gene: 5. The germline V gene has CDR1 SGHAT and CDR2 FQNNGV.

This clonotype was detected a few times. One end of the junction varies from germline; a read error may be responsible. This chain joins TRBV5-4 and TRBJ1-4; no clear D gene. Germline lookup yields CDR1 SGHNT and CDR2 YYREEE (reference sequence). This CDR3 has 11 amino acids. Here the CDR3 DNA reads TGTGCCAGCAGCCTTGCCGGTATAGTTACTTTT. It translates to CASSLAGIVTF. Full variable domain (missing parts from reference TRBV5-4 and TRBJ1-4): ETGVTQSPTHLIKTRGQQVTLRCSSQSGHNTVSWYQQALGQGPQFIFQYYREEENGRGNFPPRFSGLQFPNYSSELNVNALELDDSALYLCASSLAGIVTFGSGTQLSVL.

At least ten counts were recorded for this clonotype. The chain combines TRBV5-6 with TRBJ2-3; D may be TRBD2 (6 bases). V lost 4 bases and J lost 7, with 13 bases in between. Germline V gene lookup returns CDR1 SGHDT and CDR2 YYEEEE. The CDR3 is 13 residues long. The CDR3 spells CASSLGGDYTQYF. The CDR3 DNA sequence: TGTGCCAGCAGCCTCGGGGGTGACTATACGCAGTATTTT.

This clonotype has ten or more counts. CDR3 region: CASSSGQGEQFF. As DNA, the CDR3 is TGTGCCAGCAGCTCAGGGCAGGGTGAGCAGTTCTTC. The chain has TRBV12-3 or TRBV12-4 and TRBJ2-1; D possibly corresponds to TRBD1 (5 bases). The CDR3 spans 12 residues. V shed 6 bases and J shed 9 bases, with 12 bases lying between them.

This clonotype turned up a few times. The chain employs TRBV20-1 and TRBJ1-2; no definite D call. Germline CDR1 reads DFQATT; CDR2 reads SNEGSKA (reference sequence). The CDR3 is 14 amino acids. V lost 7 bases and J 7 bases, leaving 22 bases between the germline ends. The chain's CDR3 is CSVQRTVGYSGYTF. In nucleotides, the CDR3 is TGCAGTGTTCAGAGGACGGTGGGGTATTCTGGCTACACCTTC.

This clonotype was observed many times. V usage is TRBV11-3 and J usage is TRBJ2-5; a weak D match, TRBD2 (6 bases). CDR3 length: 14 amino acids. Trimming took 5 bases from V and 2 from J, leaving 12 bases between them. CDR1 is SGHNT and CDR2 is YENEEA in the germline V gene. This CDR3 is CASSARAGQETQYF. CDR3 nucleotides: TGTGCCAGCAGCGCTCGGGCGGGACAAGAGACCCAGTACTTC.

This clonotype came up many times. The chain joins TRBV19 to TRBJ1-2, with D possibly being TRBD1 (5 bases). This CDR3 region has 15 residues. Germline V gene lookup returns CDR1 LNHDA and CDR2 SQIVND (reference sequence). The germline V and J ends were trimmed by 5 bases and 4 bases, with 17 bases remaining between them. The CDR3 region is CASSEGWGRIYGYTF. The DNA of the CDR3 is TGTGCCAGTAGTGAGGGATGGGGACGGATCTATGGCTACACCTTC.

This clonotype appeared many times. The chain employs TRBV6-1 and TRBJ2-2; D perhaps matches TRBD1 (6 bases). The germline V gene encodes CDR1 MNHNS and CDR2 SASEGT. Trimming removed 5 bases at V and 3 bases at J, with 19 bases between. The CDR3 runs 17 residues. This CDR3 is CASSPLGTSAYTGELFF. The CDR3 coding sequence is TGTGCCAGCAGTCCATTAGGGACATCCGCGTACACCGGGGAGCTGTTTTTT.

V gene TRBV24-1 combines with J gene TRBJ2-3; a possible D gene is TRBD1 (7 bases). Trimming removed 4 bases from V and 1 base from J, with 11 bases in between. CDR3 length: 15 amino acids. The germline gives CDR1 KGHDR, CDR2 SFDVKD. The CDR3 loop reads CATSEEGAGTDTQYF. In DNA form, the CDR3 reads TGTGCCACCAGTGAGGAGGGGGCAGGCACAGATACGCAGTATTTT.

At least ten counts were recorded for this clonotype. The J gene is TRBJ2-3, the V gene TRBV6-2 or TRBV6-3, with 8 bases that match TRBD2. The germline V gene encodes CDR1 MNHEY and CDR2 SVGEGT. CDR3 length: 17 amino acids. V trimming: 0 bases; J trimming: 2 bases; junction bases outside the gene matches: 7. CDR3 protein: CASSYSISGGDTDTQYF. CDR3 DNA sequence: TGTGCCAGCAGTTACTCAATCAGCGGGGGAGACACAGATACGCAGTATTTT.

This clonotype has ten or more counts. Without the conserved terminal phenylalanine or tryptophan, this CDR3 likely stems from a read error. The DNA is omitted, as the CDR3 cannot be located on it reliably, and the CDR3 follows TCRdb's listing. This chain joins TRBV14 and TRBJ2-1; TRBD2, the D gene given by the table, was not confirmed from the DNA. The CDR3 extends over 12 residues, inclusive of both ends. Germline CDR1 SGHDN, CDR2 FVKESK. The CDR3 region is CASSQEGLAGGI.

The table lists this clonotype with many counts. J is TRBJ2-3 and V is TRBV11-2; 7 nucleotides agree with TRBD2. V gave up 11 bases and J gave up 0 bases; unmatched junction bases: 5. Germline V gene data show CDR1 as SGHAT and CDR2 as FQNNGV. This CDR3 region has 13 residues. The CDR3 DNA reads TGTGCCTCCATGCGGGGGAGCACAGATACGCAGTATTTT. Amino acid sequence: CASMRGSTDTQYF. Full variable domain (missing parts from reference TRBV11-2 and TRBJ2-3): EAGVAQSPRYKIIEKRQSVAFWCNPISGHATLYWYQQILGQGPKLLIQFQNNGVVDDSQLPKDRFSAERLKGVDSTLKIQPAKLEDSAVYLCASMRGSTDTQYFGPGTRLTVL.

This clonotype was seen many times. CDR3 loop: CASSELRGNQPQHF. CDR3 nucleotides: TGTGCCAGCAGTGAACTACGGGGCAATCAGCCCCAGCATTTT. V and J are TRBV2 and TRBJ1-5; D gene ambiguous. V lost 2 bases and J lost 2, with 7 bases in between. Germline V CDR1 and CDR2: SNHLY, FYNNEI. The CDR3 runs 14 residues.

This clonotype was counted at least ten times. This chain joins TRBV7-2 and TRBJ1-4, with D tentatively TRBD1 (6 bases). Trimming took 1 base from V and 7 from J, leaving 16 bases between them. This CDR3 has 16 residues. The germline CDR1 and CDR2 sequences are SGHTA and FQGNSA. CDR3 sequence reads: CASSLGSQGRGEKLFF. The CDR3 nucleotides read TGTGCCAGCAGCTTAGGTTCGCAGGGGAGAGGTGAAAAACTGTTTTTT.